This T cell receptor beta chain was sequenced for a study of cytomegalovirus exposure and HLA in healthy donors. Findings and caveats of the study: There were a few CMV-associated chains whose specificity for CMV antigens was confirmed in vitro. The authors enumerated 180 or so TCR beta chains as linked to cytomegalovirus. High specificity and sensitivity for cytomegalovirus status were reported for the classifier.

Of note for this clone: The antigen remains undetermined.

Assay: immunoSEQ multiplex PCR; the TCRdb copy retains only in-frame clones and omits some. In the table there are some 120,000 clones, more than 75% of which are singletons. Per germline, CDR1 SGHVS and CDR2 FNYEAQ. Deletions cut 2 bases from V and 12 bases from J, with 17 bases between. The CDR3 spans 14 residues. Material: PBMCs. The receptor comes from a woman in her 30s in good health and CMV-seronegative. The chain employs TRBV7-6 and TRBJ2-1, with D tentatively TRBD1 (5 bases). The CDR3 reads CASSLHNYRSGQFF. The CDR3 coding sequence is TGTGCCAGCAGCTTACACAATTACAGGAGTGGGCAGTTCTTC.